This is a list of T cell receptor beta chains from one sample in a study of T cells in Graves' hyperthyroidism and ophthalmopathy. Each CDR3 protein is one row after TCRdb ran MiXCR on the multiplex PCR reads. Altogether about 580,000 distinct CDR3 sequences are present, roughly 13% being singletons, with the ten largest covering under 7%. The sequenced sample consisted of blood. The receptor source for this set is a woman in her twenties or thirties with Graves' hyperthyroidism that later progressed to Graves' ophthalmopathy. The CDR3 runs from the conserved cysteine through the conserved F or W. D genes are given only for firm matches. Clone size, where shown, is once, few, many, or a class for clones that have expanded.

v_call	clone_size	j_call	d_call	cdr3_nt	cdr3_aa
TRBV2	many	TRBJ1-5	NA	TGTGCCAGCAGTGAGGGGGCCGGCAATCAGCCCCAGCATTTT	CASSEGAGNQPQHF
TRBV6-1	many	TRBJ2-7	TRBD1	TGTGCCAGCAGGCTGGGACAGGGAACCTACGAGCAGTACTTC	CASRLGQGTYEQYF
TRBV7-2	many	TRBJ2-3	TRBD2	TGTGCCAGCAGCTTAGGGGTAGCGGGGGGCCGGTTTAGCACAGATACGCAGTATTTT	CASSLGVAGGRFSTDTQYF
TRBV6-1	few	TRBJ2-7	TRBD1	TGTGCCAGCAGTGATCCGACAGGGGGCTCCTACGAGCAGTACTTC	CASSDPTGGSYEQYF
TRBV9	few	TRBJ1-2	NA	TGTGCCAGCAGCGTAGGGAGGGATAGGATGGGTGGCTACACCTTC	CASSVGRDRMGGYTF
TRBV4-3	few	TRBJ1-5	NA	TGCGCCAGCAGCCAAGATCTGCCGGAGGATCGGCCCCAGCATTTT	CASSQDLPEDRPQHF
TRBV3-1	few	TRBJ1-2	NA	TGTGCCAGCAGCCCCTCGGATAGAGGCTACACCTTC	CASSPSDRGYTF
TRBV5-6	few	TRBJ1-1	NA	TGTGCCAGCCAAGGGGTTGGTACTGAAGCTTTCTTT	CASQGVGTEAFF
TRBV25-1	NA	TRBJ2-1	TRBD2	TGTGCCAGCAGTCCTCCTCCCCTAGCGGGAGTCAACAATGAGCAGTTCTTC	CASSPPPLAGVNNEQFF
TRBV9	few	TRBJ2-1	TRBD2	TGTGCCAGCAGCGTGAGCGGGAGAAGCGAGCAGTTCTTC	CASSVSGRSEQFF
TRBV28	many	TRBJ1-5	TRBD1	TGTGCCTCGGGACAGGGGAATCAGCCCCAGCATTTT	CASGQGNQPQHF
TRBV6-1	NA	TRBJ1-5	NA	TGTGCCAGCAGTGAAGCGGAGCAGGAACGAAAGGATCAGCCCCAGCATTTT	CASSEAEQERKDQPQHF
TRBV29-1	NA	TRBJ2-7	NA	TGCAGCGTTGTGGGGGTCTCCTACGAGCAGTACTTC	CSVVGVSYEQYF
TRBV6-1	NA	TRBJ1-4	TRBD1	TGTGCCAGCAGTACGCAGACAGGGTCTAATGAAAAACTGTTTTTT	CASSTQTGSNEKLFF
TRBV28	many	TRBJ1-3	NA	TGTGCCAGCATCAGGGGTAGCTCTGGAAACACCATATATTTT	CASIRGSSGNTIYF
TRBV11-1	many	TRBJ2-1	TRBD2	TGTGCCAGCAGTTTCACTAGCGGTACAGGGATTTACAATGAGCAGTTCTTC	CASSFTSGTGIYNEQFF
TRBV3-1	many	TRBJ2-3	NA	TGTGCCAGCAGCCAGGTGGGGGCGGCTAGCACAGATACGCAGTATTTT	CASSQVGAASTDTQYF
TRBV11-2	many	TRBJ2-5	TRBD2	TGTGCCAGCAGCCTGGCGGGGGTCCGTAAAGGGACCCAGTACTTC	CASSLAGVRKGTQYF
TRBV11-2	NA	TRBJ2-5	NA	TGTGCCAGCACGCGGTACGGCAAAGAGACCCAGTACTTC	CASTRYGKETQYF
TRBV4-3	NA	TRBJ1-1	NA	TGCGCCAGCAGCCAAGATCGGGGAGACACTGAAGCTTTCTTT	CASSQDRGDTEAFF
TRBV2	many	TRBJ1-6	TRBD1	TGTGCCAGCAATGAGGACAGGCTTAATTCACCCCTCCACTTT	CASNEDRLNSPLHF
TRBV11-3	many	TRBJ2-3	TRBD2	TGTGCCAGCTGTCAGGGGACTAGCGGCACAGATACGCAGTATTTT	CASCQGTSGTDTQYF
TRBV3-1	many	TRBJ2-1	NA	TGTGCCAGCAGCCAAGAGGGACGAAGCTCCTACAATGAGCAGTTCTTC	CASSQEGRSSYNEQFF
TRBV28	many	TRBJ2-3	NA	TGTGCCAGCAGGGCCAGGGTCCCCGGATATACGCAGTATTTT	CASRARVPGYTQYF
TRBV12-3/TRBV12-4	once	TRBJ2-7	TRBD1	TGTGCCAGCAGTGCATGGACAGGGGGGTACTACGAGCAGTACTTC	CASSAWTGGYYEQYF
TRBV5-1	NA	TRBJ2-2	TRBD1	TGCGCCAGCAGCTGGGATTACGACAGGGGCGCCGGGGAGCTGTTTTTT	CASSWDYDRGAGELFF
TRBV18	many	TRBJ1-1	NA	TGTGCCAGCTCACCTTGGGTGACGGGGCAGAACACTGAAGCTTTCTTT	CASSPWVTGQNTEAFF
TRBV6-1	NA	TRBJ2-2	TRBD2	TGTGCCAGCAGCCCAACGGCGGGAGAAGGACCCACCGGGGAGCTGTTTTTT	CASSPTAGEGPTGELFF
TRBV7-9	NA	TRBJ1-3	NA	TGTGCCAGCAGCTTAGAGGGAGGAGGAAACACCATATGTTTT	CASSLEGGGNTICF
TRBV20-1	many	TRBJ2-7	NA	TGCAGTGCTAGGATGGGCGGTCCCGTTGGGTACGAGCAGTACTTC	CSARMGGPVGYEQYF
TRBV9	NA	TRBJ2-7	NA	TGTGCCAGCAGCGTTGAGGTGGCAGGGGCCCTGGGCGAGCAGTACTTC	CASSVEVAGALGEQYF
TRBV20-1	many	TRBJ2-7	TRBD2	TGCAGTGCTAGAGAAGGTAGCGGGAGCTACGAGCAGTACTTC	CSAREGSGSYEQYF
TRBV5-1	many	TRBJ2-5	NA	TGCGCCAGCAGCGACTCCGCGATCACTAAAGAGACCCAGTACTTC	CASSDSAITKETQYF
TRBV29-1	NA	TRBJ2-1	TRBD1	TGCAGCGTTGAGATACAGGGGTTAGGGTCCTACAATGAGCAGTTCTTC	CSVEIQGLGSYNEQFF
TRBV20-1	many	TRBJ2-7	NA	TGCAGTGCTAGTGAAAGTAGCTACGAGCAGTACTTC	CSASESSYEQYF
TRBV20-1	many	TRBJ1-2	NA	TGCAGTGCTAGTACGGCAGGGGCGGACGGCTACACCTTC	CSASTAGADGYTF
TRBV29-1	many	TRBJ1-1	NA	TGCAGCGTTGAATCGGCACGACACACTGAAGCTTTCTTT	CSVESARHTEAFF
TRBV27	many	TRBJ2-2	TRBD1	TGTGCCAGCAGTTTGGGGACAGTTACCACCGGGGAGCTGTTTTTT	CASSLGTVTTGELFF
TRBV4-3	NA	TRBJ1-4	NA	TGCGCCAGCAGCCAAGATCTGACTGGAGCTGAAAAACTGTTTTTT	CASSQDLTGAEKLFF
TRBV11-1	many	TRBJ2-4	NA	TGTGCCAGCAGCCCCCCGGGGCAAAACATTCAGTACTTC	CASSPPGQNIQYF
TRBV12-3/TRBV12-4	NA	TRBJ2-1	TRBD2	TGTGCCAGCAAAAGTACTAGCGGGAGTTGGTACCAAGAGACTCAGTTCTTC	CASKSTSGSWYQETQFF
TRBV28	NA	TRBJ1-2	NA	TGTGCCAGCAGGCCCTCTGGTGGGGGCTATGGCTACACCTTC	CASRPSGGGYGYTF
TRBV11-2	many	TRBJ1-2	NA	TGTGCCAGCAGCGAGACGCTGCGGGTCTATGGCTACACCTTC	CASSETLRVYGYTF
TRBV28	NA	TRBJ2-5	NA	TGTGTCAGCAGTCCCGGGGGAGGAATAGAGACTCAGTACTTC	CVSSPGGGIETQYF
TRBV7-2	few	TRBJ1-5	TRBD1	TGTGCCAGCAGCTCAGGACAGGGAGGTACCTTGCAGCCCCAGCATTTT	CASSSGQGGTLQPQHF
TRBV7-2	many	TRBJ1-1	NA	TGTGCCAGCAGCTTAGTCGTTAGTCAGATGACTGAAGCTTTCTTT	CASSLVVSQMTEAFF
TRBV13	many	TRBJ2-1	TRBD2	TGTGCCAGCAGCTTTACTAGCGGGAGTAGAAATGAGCAGTTCTTC	CASSFTSGSRNEQFF
TRBV11-1	many	TRBJ2-7	TRBD1	TGTGCCAGCAGCTTAAAGGGGACAGGCTACGAGCAGTACTTC	CASSLKGTGYEQYF
TRBV7-8	few	TRBJ2-1	NA	TGTGCCAGCAGCTTAGCTCTGCAGAGCTACAATGAGCAGTTCTTC	CASSLALQSYNEQFF
TRBV11-1	NA	TRBJ2-3	NA	TGTGCCAGCAGCTTAGGAGGACGGGGAACTAGCACAGATACGCAGTATTTT	CASSLGGRGTSTDTQYF
TRBV20-1	many	TRBJ2-7	TRBD1	TGCAGTACCGACAGGGGGCTCTACGAGCAGTACTTC	CSTDRGLYEQYF
TRBV20-1	NA	TRBJ1-2	NA	TGCAGTGCTAGAGATGGGGGTTTTAACTATGGCTACACCTTC	CSARDGGFNYGYTF
TRBV6-5	many	TRBJ2-5	TRBD1	TGTGCCAGCAGTTACAGGGACAGGCAAGAGACCCAGTACTTC	CASSYRDRQETQYF
TRBV20-1	few	TRBJ1-1	TRBD1	TGCAGTGCTAGACTCCGACAGGGGGCCCTTAACACTGAAGCTTTCTTT	CSARLRQGALNTEAFF
TRBV9	many	TRBJ1-1	NA	TGTGCCAGCAGCGTAGTTGGAATGGCCACTGAAGCTTTCTTT	CASSVVGMATEAFF
TRBV19	many	TRBJ2-2	NA	TGTGCCGCTCAGGCGGGGGCTAACACCGGGGAGCTGTTTTTT	CAAQAGANTGELFF